This T cell receptor (beta chain) derives from a study of blood T cells in healthy people across ages. Then a second PCR, running about 6 to 12 cycles, was carried out with a sample-barcoded 5' primer and a J-beta primer mix. A single record per CDR3 protein comes from TCRdb applying MiXCR to the 5' RACE reads. The table lists about 930,000 distinct CDR3 sequences, almost 30% of them singletons. The germline gives CDR1 MGHDK, CDR2 SYGVNS. The CDR3 runs to 17 residues. Trimming cost V 4 bases and J 0 bases; bases outside gene matches: 10. This clonotype was detected many times. The data were also submitted as part of a second study, on T cells of mothers and their children. Per that paper: Reads recorded for TCR beta CDR3 numbered over 9.5 million per mother and roughly 2.7 million per child. In related and unrelated pairs alike, thymic selection shapes TCR recombination output, with inherited differences minor.

The TCR originated in a woman between 35 and 50 years old in good health. The chain combines TRBV25-1 with TRBJ2-7, with 9 bases matching TRBD1. Sample: blood. The DNA of the CDR3 is TGTGCCAGCAGTGGAGCCCCCGGGACAGGGACCTCCTACGAGCAGTACTTC. Protein product: CASSGAPGTGTSYEQYF.